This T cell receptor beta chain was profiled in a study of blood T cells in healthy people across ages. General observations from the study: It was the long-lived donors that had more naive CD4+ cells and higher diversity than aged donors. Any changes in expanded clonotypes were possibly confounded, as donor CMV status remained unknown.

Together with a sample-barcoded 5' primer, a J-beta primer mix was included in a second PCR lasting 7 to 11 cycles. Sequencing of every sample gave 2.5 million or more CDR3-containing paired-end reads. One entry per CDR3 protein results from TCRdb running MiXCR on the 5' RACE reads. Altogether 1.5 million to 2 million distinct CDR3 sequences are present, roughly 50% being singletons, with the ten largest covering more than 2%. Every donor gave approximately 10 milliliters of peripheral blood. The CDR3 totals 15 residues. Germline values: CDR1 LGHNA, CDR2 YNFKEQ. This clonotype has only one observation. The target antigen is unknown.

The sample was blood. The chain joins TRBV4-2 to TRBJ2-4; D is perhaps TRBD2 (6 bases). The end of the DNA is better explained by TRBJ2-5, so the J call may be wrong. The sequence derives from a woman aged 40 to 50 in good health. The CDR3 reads CASSPKLAAQETQYF. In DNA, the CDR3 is TGTGCCAGCAGCCCGAAACTAGCCGCCCAAGAGACCCAGTACTTC.